This TCR beta chain was sequenced for a study of T cells in Graves' hyperthyroidism and ophthalmopathy. Many counts were recorded for this clonotype. Its antigen is unidentified. Points from the study as a whole: Most thyroid-expanded clonotypes above 0.001 were also found in blood. Ophthalmopathy stood apart from stable hyperthyroidism in a 13 V-J model.

The CDR3 spans 17 residues. Germline V gene data show CDR1 as DFQATT and CDR2 as SNEGSKA (reference sequence). V lost 4 bases and J lost 5, with 24 bases in between. TCR beta CDR3 region amplification was performed from RNA transcripts. A first-round RT-PCR of the TCR CDR3 used the HTBI primer set. TCRdb re-analysed the multiplex PCR reads in MiXCR, keeping a single row per CDR3 protein. The sample has a few hundred thousand distinct CDR3 sequences, about 16% seen once. The chain links TRBV20-1 to TRBJ2-1; TRBD1 or TRBD2 may be the D gene (7 bases each). The clonotype originates from a woman in her forties or fifties with Graves' hyperthyroidism that later progressed to Graves' ophthalmopathy. Sequencing was performed on blood. CDR3 loop: CSATRGGAGTTNNEQFF. DNA for the CDR3: TGCAGTGCTACCAGGGGGGGGGCTGGAACCACCAACAATGAGCAGTTCTTC.